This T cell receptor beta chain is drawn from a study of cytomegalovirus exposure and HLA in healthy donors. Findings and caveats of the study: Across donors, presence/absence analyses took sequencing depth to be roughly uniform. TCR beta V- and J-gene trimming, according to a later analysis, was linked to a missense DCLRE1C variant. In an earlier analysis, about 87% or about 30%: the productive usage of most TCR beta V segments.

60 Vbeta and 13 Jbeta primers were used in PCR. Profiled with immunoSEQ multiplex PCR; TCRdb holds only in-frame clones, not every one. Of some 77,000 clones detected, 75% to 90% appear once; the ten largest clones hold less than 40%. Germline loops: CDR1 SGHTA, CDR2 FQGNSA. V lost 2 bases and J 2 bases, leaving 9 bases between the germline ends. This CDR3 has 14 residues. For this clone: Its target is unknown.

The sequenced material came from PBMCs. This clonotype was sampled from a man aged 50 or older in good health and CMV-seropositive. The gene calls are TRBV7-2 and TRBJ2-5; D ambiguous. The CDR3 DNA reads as TGTGCCAGCAGCTTAAAGCGAACGCAAGAGACCCAGTACTTC. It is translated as CASSLKRTQETQYF.